These 6 T cell receptor beta chains came from one sample sequenced in a study of tumor-infiltrating lymphocytes in localized non-small cell lung cancer (dated by TCRdb to about 2021). Libraries were made using the immunoSEQ multiplex PCR assay. In its TCRdb copy, this immuneACCESS table keeps in-frame sequences only and misses some clones. Where compared with another copy, unresolved V genes explain less than half of these, and the others have no known cause. The sample has about 13,000 clones on record, around 68% of them singletons. The ten biggest clones cover more than 7.5% of the sample. The source material was lung tumor tissue. These receptors all stem from a human donor with non-small cell lung cancer.

The genes are TRBV6-1 and TRBJ2-7, with D uncertain. The CDR3 extends over 14 amino acids. V gave up 6 bases and J gave up 3 bases, with 15 bases separating them. Per the germline V gene, CDR1 is MNHNS and CDR2 is SASEGT. The CDR3 protein is CASSLTQNIYEQYF. The CDR3 DNA reads TGTGCCAGCAGCCTCACCCAGAATATCTACGAGCAGTACTTC.

The chain recombines TRBV7-2 with TRBJ2-5; tentative D call: TRBD2 (6 bases). The V end was cut by 5 bases, the J end by 3 bases, with 13 bases between. The CDR3 totals 14 residues. The V gene's germline CDR1 is SGHTA and CDR2 FQGNSA. CDR3 nucleotides: TGTGCCAGCAGCCGAGGGACTGGCAAAGAGACCCAGTACTTC. Amino acids: CASSRGTGKETQYF.

The J gene is TRBJ2-1, the V gene TRBV10-1; D not certain. V was shortened by 0 bases and J by 6 bases, with 9 bases between the two germline ends. The CDR3 extends over 14 amino acids. Germline V gene data show CDR1 as WNHNN and CDR2 as SYGVQD (reference sequence). CDR3 bases: TGCGCCAGCAGTGAGTCATCTGGACCCAATGAGCAGTTCTTC. It is translated as CASSESSGPNEQFF.

The chain combines TRBV7-8 with TRBJ2-1; the match to TRBD1 covers 7 bases. This CDR3 spans 16 amino acids. Unmatched junction bases numbered 10, after V lost 5 bases and J lost 3 bases. CDR1 and CDR2 (germline): SGHVS, FQNEAQ. The CDR3 sequence is CASSDRQGLHYNEQFF. CDR3 DNA sequence: TGTGCCAGCAGCGACCGACAGGGATTACACTACAATGAGCAGTTCTTC.

The chain carries TRBV4-3 and TRBJ2-3, with D perhaps matching TRBD2 (6 bases). The CDR3 consists of 17 residues. CDR1 LGHNA and CDR2 YSLEER come from the germline V gene. V was cut by 3 bases and J by 5 bases, with 21 bases left in between. The CDR3 reads CASSQTRSGARGDTQYF. The CDR3 DNA follows: TGCGCCAGCAGCCAGACCCGTTCGGGAGCCAGAGGAGATACGCAGTATTTT.

This clone was observed a handful of times. The rearrangement joins TRBV25-1 to TRBJ2-7; 9 bases map to TRBD1. J was trimmed by 4 bases and V by 2 bases; bases with no gene match: 3. Germline V CDR1 and CDR2: MGHDK, SYGVNS. The CDR3 has 14 residues. DNA for the CDR3: TGTGCCAGCAGTGAAGAACAGGGGGCGTACGAGCAGTACTTC. It translates to CASSEEQGAYEQYF.